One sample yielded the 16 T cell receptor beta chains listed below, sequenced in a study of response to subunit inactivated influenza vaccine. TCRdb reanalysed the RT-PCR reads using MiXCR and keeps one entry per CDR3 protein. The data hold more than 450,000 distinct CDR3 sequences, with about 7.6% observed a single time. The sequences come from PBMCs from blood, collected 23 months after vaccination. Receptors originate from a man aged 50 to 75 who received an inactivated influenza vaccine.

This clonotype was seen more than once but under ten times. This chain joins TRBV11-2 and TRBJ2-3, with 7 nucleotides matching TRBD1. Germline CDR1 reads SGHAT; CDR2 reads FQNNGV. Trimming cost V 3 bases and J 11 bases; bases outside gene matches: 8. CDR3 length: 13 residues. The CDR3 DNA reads TGTGCCAGCAGCTTCGAGGGGGCGCACGGGCAGTATTTT. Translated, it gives CASSFEGAHGQYF.

The CDR3 loop is CASADIRDMGYNEQFF. The CDR3 DNA reads as TGTGCCAGCGCAGACATCCGGGACATGGGGTACAATGAGCAGTTCTTC. This chain connects TRBV6-2 or TRBV6-3 to TRBJ2-1; TRBD1 might be the D (6 bases). CDR3 size: 16 residues. Germline lookup yields CDR1 MNHEY and CDR2 SVGEGT. Trimming removed 8 bases from V and 4 bases from J, with 21 bases in between.

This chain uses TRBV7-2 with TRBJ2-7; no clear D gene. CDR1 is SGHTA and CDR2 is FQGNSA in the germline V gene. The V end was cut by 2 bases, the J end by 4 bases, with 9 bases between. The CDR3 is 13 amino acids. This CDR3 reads CASSLSFRYEQYF. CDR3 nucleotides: TGTGCCAGCAGCTTATCCTTCCGGTACGAGCAGTACTTC.

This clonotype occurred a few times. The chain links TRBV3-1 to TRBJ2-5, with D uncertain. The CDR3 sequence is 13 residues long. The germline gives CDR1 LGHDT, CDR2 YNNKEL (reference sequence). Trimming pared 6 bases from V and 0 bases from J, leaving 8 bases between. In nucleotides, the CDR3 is TGTGCCAGCAGAGAAGGACACCAAGAGACCCAGTACTTC. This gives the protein CASREGHQETQYF.

DNA for the CDR3: TGTGCCAGCAGCTTAGAATACAGGGGGCAGAGTGGCTACACCTTC. Encoded protein: CASSLEYRGQSGYTF. The chain joins TRBV7-2 to TRBJ1-2; 9 bases agree with TRBD1. Germline CDR1 SGHTA, CDR2 FQGNSA. Losses at the gene ends were 1 base for V and 7 bases for J; bases not matched to a gene: 7. The CDR3 sequence is 15 residues long.

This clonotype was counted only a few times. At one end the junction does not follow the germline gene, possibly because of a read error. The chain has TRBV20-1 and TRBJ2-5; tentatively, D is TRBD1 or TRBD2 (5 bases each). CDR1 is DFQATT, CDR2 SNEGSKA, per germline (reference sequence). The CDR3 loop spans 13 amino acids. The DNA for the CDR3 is TGCAGTTCTAGAGTGGTTGGGGGAGAGACCCAGTACTTC. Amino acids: CSSRVVGGETQYF.

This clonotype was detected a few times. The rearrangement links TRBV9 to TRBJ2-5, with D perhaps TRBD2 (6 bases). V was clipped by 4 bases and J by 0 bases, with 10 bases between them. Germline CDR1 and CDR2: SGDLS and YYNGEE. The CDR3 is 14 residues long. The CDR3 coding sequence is TGTGCCAGCAGCTCTAGCGCCGACCAAGAGACCCAGTACTTC. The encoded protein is CASSSSADQETQYF.

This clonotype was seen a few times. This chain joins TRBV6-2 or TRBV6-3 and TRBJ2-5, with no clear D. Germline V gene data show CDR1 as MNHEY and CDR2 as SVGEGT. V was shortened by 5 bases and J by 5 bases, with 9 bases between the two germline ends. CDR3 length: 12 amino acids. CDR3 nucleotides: TGTGCCAGCAGTGGCGCAGTTGAGACCCAGTACTTC. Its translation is CASSGAVETQYF.

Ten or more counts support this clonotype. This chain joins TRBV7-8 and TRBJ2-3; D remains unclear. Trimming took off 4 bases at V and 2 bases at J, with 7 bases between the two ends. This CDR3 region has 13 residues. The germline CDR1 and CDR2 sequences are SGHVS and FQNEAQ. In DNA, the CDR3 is TGTGCCAGCAGCTCCGGCTACACAGATACGCAGTATTTT. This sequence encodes CASSSGYTDTQYF.

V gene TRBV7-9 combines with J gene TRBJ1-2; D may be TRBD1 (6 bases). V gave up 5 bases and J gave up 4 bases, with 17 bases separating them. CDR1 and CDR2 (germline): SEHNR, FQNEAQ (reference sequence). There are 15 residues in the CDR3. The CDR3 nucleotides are TGTGCCAGCAGCCACCCACAGGGAGTAGGCTATGGCTACACCTTC. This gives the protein CASSHPQGVGYGYTF.

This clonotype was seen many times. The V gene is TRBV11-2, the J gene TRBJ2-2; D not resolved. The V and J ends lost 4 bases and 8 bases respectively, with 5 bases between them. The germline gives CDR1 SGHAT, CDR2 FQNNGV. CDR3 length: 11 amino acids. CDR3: CASSSLGELFF. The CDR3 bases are TGTGCCAGCAGCTCTCTGGGGGAGCTGTTTTTT.

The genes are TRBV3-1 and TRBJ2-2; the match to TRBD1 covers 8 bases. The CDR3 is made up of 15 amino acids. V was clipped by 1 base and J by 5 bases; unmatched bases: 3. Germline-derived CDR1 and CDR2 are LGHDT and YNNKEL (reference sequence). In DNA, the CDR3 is TGTGCCAGCAGCCAAGCAGGGGGCCTTACCGGGGAGCTGTTTTTT. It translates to CASSQAGGLTGELFF.

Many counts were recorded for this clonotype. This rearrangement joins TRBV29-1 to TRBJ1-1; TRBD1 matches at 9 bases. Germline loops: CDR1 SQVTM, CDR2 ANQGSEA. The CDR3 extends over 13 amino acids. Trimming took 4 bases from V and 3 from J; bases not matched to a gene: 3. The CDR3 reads CSVVRDRDTEAFF. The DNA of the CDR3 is TGCAGCGTTGTTAGGGACAGGGACACTGAAGCTTTCTTT.

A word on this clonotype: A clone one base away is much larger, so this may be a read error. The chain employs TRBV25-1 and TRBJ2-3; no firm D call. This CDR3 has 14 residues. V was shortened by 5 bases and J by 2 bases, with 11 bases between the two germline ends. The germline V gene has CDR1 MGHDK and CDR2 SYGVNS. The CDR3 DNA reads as TGTGCCAGCAGTAAATTTCGCTCCACAGATACGCAGTATTTT. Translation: CASSKFRSTDTQYF.

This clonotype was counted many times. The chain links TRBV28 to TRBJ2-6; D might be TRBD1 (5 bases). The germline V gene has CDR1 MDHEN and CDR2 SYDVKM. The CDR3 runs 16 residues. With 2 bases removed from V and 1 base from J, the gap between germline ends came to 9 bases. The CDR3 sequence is CASSLPGMSGANVLTF. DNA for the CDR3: TGTGCCAGCAGTTTACCAGGGATGTCTGGGGCCAACGTCCTGACTTTC. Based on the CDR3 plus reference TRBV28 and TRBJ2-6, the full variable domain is DVKVTQSSRYLVKRTGEKVFLECVQDMDHENMFWYRQDPGLGLRLIYFSYDVKMKEKGDIPEGYSVSREKKERFSLILESASTNQTSMYLCASSLPGMSGANVLTFGAGSRLTVL.

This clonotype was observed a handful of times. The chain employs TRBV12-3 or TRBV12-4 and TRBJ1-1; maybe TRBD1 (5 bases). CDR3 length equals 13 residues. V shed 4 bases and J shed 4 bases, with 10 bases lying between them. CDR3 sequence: CASSSQEGTEAFF. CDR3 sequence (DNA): TGTGCCAGCAGTTCACAGGAGGGCACTGAAGCTTTCTTT.